Listed below are T cell receptor beta chains from one sample, sequenced in a study of CD4 and CD8 cells across lung adenocarcinoma regions. TCRdb analysed the PCR reads with MiXCR anew, one entry per CDR3 protein. This sample yields roughly 24,000 distinct CDR3 sequences, of which 40% to 65% are seen a single time; roughly a fifth belongs to the top ten. The sequenced sample was CD4+ T cells from the center of a lung tumor. The receptors derive from a male donor with lung adenocarcinoma. The CD4 and CD8 labels of this study may be unreliable. CDR3s include the opening cysteine and the closing phenylalanine or tryptophan. Each record gives: D gene, clone size, V gene, J gene, CDR3 DNA, CDR3 protein. A D gene is named only where the DNA matches it firmly. Clone size is shown for a subset of rows, as once, few, many or a class of expanded clone.

D gene: .
clone size: .
V gene: TRBV27
J gene: TRBJ2-5
CDR3 DNA: TGTGCCAGCAGTCCGGGCCGAGTAGGCCGTGGGAAAGAGACCCAGTACTTC
CDR3 protein: CASSPGRVGRGKETQYF

D gene: .
clone size: .
V gene: TRBV12-3/TRBV12-4
J gene: TRBJ1-1
CDR3 DNA: TGTGCCAGCAGTTTGGACAAGAACACTGAAGCTTTCTTT
CDR3 protein: CASSLDKNTEAFF

D gene: .
clone size: .
V gene: TRBV24-1
J gene: TRBJ2-2
CDR3 DNA: TGTGCCACCGGGAGTAGTACCGGGGAGCTGTTTTTT
CDR3 protein: CATGSSTGELFF

D gene: .
clone size: many
V gene: TRBV6-1
J gene: TRBJ2-7
CDR3 DNA: TGTGCCAGCAGTCTTGTCAGTTACGAGCAGTACTTC
CDR3 protein: CASSLVSYEQYF

D gene: .
clone size: .
V gene: TRBV6-5
J gene: TRBJ2-1
CDR3 DNA: TGTGCCAGCAGTTACGTCAGGGCGAGGGAGCAGTTCTTC
CDR3 protein: CASSYVRAREQFF

D gene: TRBD1
clone size: .
V gene: TRBV6-1
J gene: TRBJ2-5
CDR3 DNA: TGTGCCAGCAGTGGGTTCGACAGGGGGGCCAAGGTCCTGTATTTC
CDR3 protein: CASSGFDRGAKVLYF

D gene: .
clone size: many
V gene: TRBV6-5
J gene: TRBJ2-3
CDR3 DNA: TGTGCCAGCAGTTACTCGAAGGGGTCAGGACTCTACACAGATACGCAGTATTTT
CDR3 protein: CASSYSKGSGLYTDTQYF

D gene: TRBD2
clone size: .
V gene: TRBV27
J gene: TRBJ2-5
CDR3 DNA: TGTGCCAGCAGTGCGGGGCGCGGGGGTTGTGACCCAGAGACCCAGTACTTC
CDR3 protein: CASSAGRGGCDPETQYF

D gene: .
clone size: few
V gene: TRBV5-1
J gene: TRBJ2-7
CDR3 DNA: TGCGCCAGCAGCCGGGACAACTCCTACGAGCAGTACTTC
CDR3 protein: CASSRDNSYEQYF

D gene: .
clone size: .
V gene: TRBV6-5
J gene: TRBJ2-2
CDR3 DNA: TGTGCCAGCAGTTACGGGGTGGTCACGAACACCGGGGAGCTGTTTTTT
CDR3 protein: CASSYGVVTNTGELFF

D gene: .
clone size: .
V gene: TRBV6-1
J gene: TRBJ2-2
CDR3 DNA: TGTGCCAGCAGTCCCATTGAGGGGGTGGAGCTGTATTTT
CDR3 protein: CASSPIEGVELYF

D gene: TRBD2
clone size: .
V gene: TRBV27
J gene: TRBJ2-7
CDR3 DNA: TGTGCCAGCAGTGCGGGGCGACTAGCTCCTGGCCAAGATACGCAGTACTTC
CDR3 protein: CASSAGRLAPGQDTQYF

D gene: TRBD2
clone size: few
V gene: TRBV23-1
J gene: TRBJ2-2
CDR3 DNA: TGCGCCAGCAGTCAATCGGCCGGAACCGGGACTAGCGGGAGGATGTGGCTGTTTTTT
CDR3 protein: CASSQSAGTGTSGRMWLFF